This T cell receptor beta chain was documented in a study of T cell changes during pregnancy in multiple sclerosis. Trimming pared 5 bases from V and 0 bases from J, leaving 16 bases between. The germline V gene has CDR1 SEHNR and CDR2 FQNEAQ (reference sequence). The CDR3 is 17 amino acids. Method: immunoSEQ multiplex PCR; TCRdb's copy keeps in-frame clones and lacks some. In the table there are about 68,000 clones, 90% of which are singletons. Here the sequenced sample was peripheral blood, taken in the third trimester of pregnancy. This chain joins TRBV7-9 and TRBJ1-4; possible D gene TRBD1, 6 bases. This clonotype was sampled from a female donor with multiple sclerosis, enrolled in a pregnancy study. Written as DNA, the CDR3 is TGTGCCAGCAGCCAAGGGTGGCAGGGGACAACTAATGAAAAACTGTTTTTT. It specifies CASSQGWQGTTNEKLFF.